This record looks at one T cell receptor beta chain sequence and its context. This sample is part of a study of cytomegalovirus exposure and HLA in healthy donors. PCR amplification relied on 60 Vbeta primers (plus 13 Jbeta primers). Using immunoSEQ multiplex PCR, the repertoire was profiled, and TCRdb retains in-frame clones only, with some absent. The table records fewer than 200,000 clones, 70% to 85% of them present only once. Trimming took off 3 bases at V and 7 bases at J, with 9 bases between the two ends. Germline V gene lookup returns CDR1 SNHLY and CDR2 FYNNEI. This CDR3 has 12 residues. The sample consisted of PBMCs. The rearrangement joins TRBV2 to TRBJ2-5; possibly TRBD2 for D (5 bases). This sequence originates from a man aged 25 to 45 in good health and CMV-seropositive. The CDR3 DNA reads as TGTGCCAGCAGTGACCGGGCGGGGACCCAGTACTTC. The encoded protein is CASSDRAGTQYF.